Following are 30 T cell receptor beta chains from one sample sequenced in a study of cytomegalovirus exposure and HLA in healthy donors. The PCR contained 60 Vbeta and 13 Jbeta primers. TCRdb's copy holds only in-frame clones and misses some; the assay was immunoSEQ multiplex PCR. The table shows almost 85,000 clones, with around 80% occurring only once. The material sequenced was PBMCs. The receptors here all came from a male donor in good health and CMV-seropositive.

This clone was observed a handful of times. This chain links TRBV10-3 with TRBJ2-1; 9 positions match TRBD2. The CDR3 is 15 residues long. V shed 4 bases and J 6 bases; nucleotides not matched to a gene: 7. Germline V gene data show CDR1 as ENHRY and CDR2 as SYGVKD. The CDR3 DNA is TGTGCCATCAGTGGACTAGCGGAAGACACCAATGAGCAGTTCTTC. It specifies CAISGLAEDTNEQFF.

The V and J genes are TRBV28 and TRBJ1-2, with D possibly matching TRBD1 (6 bases). Trimming stripped 3 bases from V and 8 bases from J, with 16 bases between. This CDR3 contains 14 residues. Per the germline V gene, CDR1 is MDHEN and CDR2 is SYDVKM. DNA of the CDR3: TGTGCCAGCAGTTTTCATTTAGGGGGATACGGCTACACCTTC. Amino acids: CASSFHLGGYGYTF.

The CDR3 loop is CASRVDTQYF. CDR3 DNA: TGTGCCAGTAGAGTCGATACGCAGTATTTT. The rearrangement joins TRBV2 to TRBJ2-3; D unclear. Germline V gene lookup returns CDR1 SNHLY and CDR2 FYNNEI. The CDR3 totals 10 residues. V gave up 9 bases and J gave up 6 bases, with 7 bases separating them.

The J gene is TRBJ1-1, the V gene TRBV7-3; D perhaps matches TRBD1 (5 bases). Trimming took 6 bases from V and 0 from J, leaving 11 bases between them. Per germline, CDR1 SGHTA and CDR2 FQGTGA. This CDR3 spans 14 amino acids. CDR3 sequence reads: CASRAGRMNTEAFF. In DNA form, the CDR3 reads TGTGCCAGCAGGGCGGGACGGATGAACACTGAAGCTTTCTTT.

The chain has TRBV6-7 and TRBJ2-5, with 8 bases lining up with TRBD2. TRBV6-7 is an open reading frame, and its role is uncertain. This CDR3 region has 16 residues. With V trimmed by 2 bases and J by 5 bases, 10 bases remained unmatched. CDR3 in amino acids: CASSYPERESGETQYF. In DNA, the CDR3 is TGTGCCAGCAGTTACCCAGAGCGGGAGTCAGGGGAGACCCAGTACTTC.

This sequence joins TRBV5-8 and TRBJ2-7; TRBD1 might be the D (5 bases). CDR1 and CDR2 (germline): SGHTS, YDEGEE. The CDR3 is made up of 11 amino acids. V lost 8 bases and J lost 7, with 13 bases in between. The CDR3 reads CASPGRGEQYF. Here the CDR3 DNA reads TGTGCCAGTCCCGGAAGGGGAGAGCAGTACTTC.

This clone has more than one count but fewer than ten. The V call is TRBV28, the J call TRBJ2-7, with unresolved D. Trimming removed 2 bases at V and 4 bases at J, with 15 bases between. Germline assignment: CDR1 MDHEN and CDR2 SYDVKM. This CDR3 contains 15 residues. The CDR3 spells CASSLTETLFYEQYF. The CDR3 DNA follows: TGTGCCAGCAGTTTAACAGAAACTTTATTTTACGAGCAGTACTTC.

J is TRBJ2-3 and V is TRBV7-3; 10 bases map to TRBD2. With V trimmed by 6 bases and J by 2 bases, 5 bases remained unmatched. CDR3 size: 15 residues. Germline assignment: CDR1 SGHTA and CDR2 FQGTGA. The CDR3 DNA sequence: TGTGCCAGCAGTCTTCTAGCGGGAGACACAGATACGCAGTATTTT. Translation: CASSLLAGDTDTQYF.

The gene calls are TRBV29-1 and TRBJ1-2, with D uncertain. Trimming took 5 bases from V and 5 from J, leaving 30 bases between them. The CDR3 loop spans 18 amino acids. Germline assignment: CDR1 SQVTM and CDR2 ANQGSEA. The CDR3 here is CSVLPRAKQKGGSYGYTF. CDR3 DNA: TGCAGCGTTCTACCTCGGGCCAAACAGAAGGGAGGCTCTTATGGCTACACCTTC.

The sample holds a few counts of this clone. V and J are TRBV5-1 and TRBJ2-7, with 9 bases fitting TRBD1. The CDR3 covers 15 residues. Germline loops: CDR1 SGHRS, CDR2 YFSETQ. Losses at the gene ends were 7 bases for V and 4 bases for J; bases not matched to a gene: 12. CDR3 nucleotides: TGCGCCAGCGCCTCGTCCTCCGGGACAGGGTACGAGCAGTACTTC. Protein product: CASASSSGTGYEQYF.

The chain has TRBV25-1 and TRBJ2-5; D possibly corresponds to TRBD1 (5 bases). CDR3 length: 16 residues. The V gene lost 6 bases and the J gene lost 3 bases, with 20 bases spanning the gap. In germline, CDR1 is MGHDK, CDR2 SYGVNS. DNA for the CDR3: TGTGCCAGCAGCATCAGTCAGGGAAACCGAAAAGAGACCCAGTACTTC. This encodes CASSISQGNRKETQYF.

A single count supports this clone. This chain joins TRBV2 and TRBJ2-7; D gene ambiguous. The CDR3 is made up of 11 amino acids. Germline V gene sequence: CDR1 SNHLY, CDR2 FYNNEI. V was cut by 5 bases and J by 6 bases, with 8 bases left in between. As DNA, the CDR3 is TGTGCCAGCAGTTCTCACTCCGAGCAGTACTTC. This gives the protein CASSSHSEQYF.

A remark on this clone: The junction does not match germline at one end; this may be a read error. The chain carries TRBV7-9 and TRBJ2-1; 10 bases are shared with TRBD2. Looked up from germline, CDR1 is SEHNR and CDR2 is FQNEAQ (reference sequence). This CDR3 is 11 amino acids long. CDR3: CASRLLAGIVF. The CDR3 DNA sequence: TGTGCCAGCAGGCTACTAGCGGGAATTGTCTTC.

This rearrangement joins TRBV5-1 to TRBJ2-7; weak D call: TRBD2 (5 bases). This CDR3 is built from 17 residues. CDR1 is SGHRS, CDR2 YFSETQ, per germline. Trimming stripped 3 bases from V and 0 bases from J, with 19 bases between. The CDR3 is CASSSVLIVGSSYEQYF. The CDR3 DNA is TGCGCCAGCAGCTCGGTACTTATTGTGGGGAGCTCCTACGAGCAGTACTTC.

This sequence joins TRBV15 and TRBJ2-1; 13 nucleotides line up with TRBD2. Losses at the gene ends were 5 bases for V and 7 bases for J; bases not matched to a gene: 8. Germline-derived CDR1 and CDR2 are LNHNV and YYDKDF (reference sequence). The CDR3 has 16 residues. Here the CDR3 DNA reads TGTGCCACCAGCCCCCCAGGACTAGCGGGAGTGAATGAGCAGTTCTTC. Its protein product is CATSPPGLAGVNEQFF.

V is TRBV28 and J is TRBJ1-5; 7 nucleotides line up with TRBD1. The CDR3 has 13 amino acids. V lost 6 bases and J lost 7; bases outside the gene matches: 6. Germline CDR1 MDHEN, CDR2 SYDVKM. CDR3 bases: TGTGCCAGCAGGATCAGGGGGTGGCAGCCCCAGCATTTT. This gives the protein CASRIRGWQPQHF.

J is TRBJ2-7 and V is TRBV5-1; perhaps TRBD2 as D (5 bases). This CDR3 spans 15 amino acids. Germline CDR1 SGHRS, CDR2 YFSETQ. V was trimmed by 1 base and J by 6 bases, leaving 17 bases between them. CDR3 amino acids: CASSLSGLPAGEQYF. The CDR3 nucleotides read TGCGCCAGCAGCTTGTCCGGGTTACCGGCGGGCGAGCAGTACTTC.

This clone was seen only once. The chain has TRBV15 and TRBJ2-7; tentatively, D is TRBD2 (6 bases). The germline V gene has CDR1 LNHNV and CDR2 YYDKDF (reference sequence). V was clipped by 3 bases and J by 2 bases, with 11 bases between them. The CDR3 covers 14 residues. DNA of the CDR3: TGTGCCACCAGCAGTAGCGGTTACCCCTACGAGCAGTACTTC. Its protein product is CATSSSGYPYEQYF.

CDR3 amino acids: CASSLTSPGGITEPQHF. In nucleotides, the CDR3 is TGTGCCAGCAGTTTAACGTCCCCTGGAGGGATAACGGAGCCCCAGCATTTT. The chain couples TRBV27 to TRBJ1-5; D is unclear. V was shortened by 2 bases and J by 8 bases, with 22 bases between the two germline ends. In germline, CDR1 is MNHEY, CDR2 SMNVEV (reference sequence). This CDR3 has 17 residues.

V and J are TRBV5-1 and TRBJ2-3, with 11 nucleotides matching TRBD2. Trimming took 1 base from V and 4 from J; bases not matched to a gene: 5. Per the germline V gene, CDR1 is SGHRS and CDR2 is YFSETQ. This CDR3 contains 16 residues. The CDR3 sequence: CASSLSGTSGPDTQYF. The CDR3 DNA reads TGCGCCAGCAGCTTGTCCGGGACTAGCGGTCCAGATACGCAGTATTTT. The whole variable domain, remainder taken from reference TRBV5-1 and TRBJ2-3, is KAGVTQTPRYLIKTRGQQVTLSCSPISGHRSVSWYQQTPGQGLQFLFEYFSETQRNKGNFPGRFSGRQFSNSRSEMNVSTLELGDSALYLCASSLSGTSGPDTQYFGPGTRLTVL.

CDR3 loop: CASSLAEAVDTQYF. In nucleotides, the CDR3 is TGTGCCAGCAGCTTAGCGGAGGCTGTAGATACGCAGTATTTT. The gene calls are TRBV7-9 and TRBJ2-3; a weak D match, TRBD2 (5 bases). V was shortened by 0 bases and J by 5 bases, with 9 bases between the two germline ends. CDR1 and CDR2 (germline): SEHNR, FQNEAQ (reference sequence). The CDR3 sequence is 14 residues long.

This chain joins TRBV5-6 and TRBJ2-2; tentatively, D is TRBD1 (5 bases). Trimming removed 1 base from V and 6 bases from J, with 22 bases in between. This CDR3 has 18 amino acids. The germline V gene has CDR1 SGHDT and CDR2 YYEEEE. CDR3 nucleotide sequence: TGTGCCAGCAGCTTGTTTAGTACGCGTTTCAGGGTACCCGGGGAGCTGTTTTTT. Its protein is CASSLFSTRFRVPGELFF.

V gene TRBV6-1 combines with J gene TRBJ1-3; D is unclear. This CDR3 is 12 amino acids long. Germline V gives CDR1 MNHNS, CDR2 SASEGT. V lost 11 bases and J 1 base, leaving 9 bases between the germline ends. As DNA, the CDR3 is TGTGCCGGGCCCCCTTCTGGAAACACCATATATTTT. The encoded protein is CAGPPSGNTIYF.

The gene calls are TRBV5-1 and TRBJ2-2; 10 bases are shared with TRBD1. This CDR3 comprises 16 residues. Trimming at V came to 0 bases and at J to 4 bases, leaving 3 bases not matched to a gene. The V gene's germline CDR1 is SGHRS and CDR2 YFSETQ. This chain's CDR3 is CASSLETGGFTGELFF. CDR3 sequence (DNA): TGCGCCAGCAGCTTGGAGACAGGGGGCTTCACCGGGGAGCTGTTTTTT.

The J gene is TRBJ2-3, the V gene TRBV27; 10 positions agree with TRBD1. Germline loops: CDR1 MNHEY, CDR2 SMNVEV (reference sequence). Trimming took 4 bases from V and 4 from J; bases not matched to a gene: 8. This CDR3 spans 16 amino acids. The CDR3 region has the DNA TGTGCCAGCAGTTCCCGACAGGGGGCTGTAGCAGATACGCAGTATTTT. Translated: CASSSRQGAVADTQYF.

This clone was seen a single time. The chain combines TRBV6-6 with TRBJ2-7; TRBD2 matches at 9 bases. V shed 0 bases, J shed 5 bases, and the junction held 8 bases outside the gene matches. Germline CDR1 reads MNHNY; CDR2 reads SVGAGI (reference sequence). The CDR3 runs to 16 residues. The CDR3 sequence: CASSYSGGGRANEQYF. The CDR3 nucleotides are TGTGCCAGCAGTTACTCAGGTGGCGGGAGGGCCAACGAGCAGTACTTC.

The chain combines TRBV5-1 with TRBJ2-1; 8 bases align to TRBD2. J was trimmed by 6 bases and V by 4 bases; bases with no gene match: 9. CDR1 and CDR2 from the germline V gene are SGHRS and YFSETQ. The CDR3 is 15 amino acids. The CDR3 DNA sequence: TGCGCCAGCAGCCCTCCGGTAGCGGGACCCAATGAGCAGTTCTTC. This encodes CASSPPVAGPNEQFF.

This clone has only a few counts. The rearrangement uses TRBV11-2 and TRBJ1-1, with D possibly TRBD1 on 6 matching bases. Germline values: CDR1 SGHAT, CDR2 FQNNGV. V was clipped by 4 bases and J by 11 bases, with 17 bases between them. The CDR3 is 13 residues long. Here the CDR3 reads CASSSRNRVEAFF. The CDR3 DNA reads as TGTGCCAGCAGCTCAAGGAACAGGGTCGAGGCTTTCTTT. The full variable domain, in which reference TRBV11-2 and TRBJ1-1 provide the parts outside the CDR3, is EAGVAQSPRYKIIEKRQSVAFWCNPISGHATLYWYQQILGQGPKLLIQFQNNGVVDDSQLPKDRFSAERLKGVDSTLKIQPAKLEDSAVYLCASSSRNRVEAFFGQGTRLTVV.

The V gene is TRBV19, the J gene TRBJ1-1; TRBD1 matches 9 bases. The CDR3 covers 14 residues. Trimming cost V 6 bases and J 3 bases; bases outside gene matches: 5. The germline V gene has CDR1 LNHDA and CDR2 SQIVND (reference sequence). CDR3 loop: CASSLTGGYTEAFF. The DNA for the CDR3 is TGTGCCAGTAGCTTGACAGGGGGGTACACTGAAGCTTTCTTT.

This sequence joins TRBV19 and TRBJ1-5; D may be TRBD1 (5 bases). Trimming removed 4 bases from V and 1 base from J, with 11 bases in between. The CDR3 contains 15 residues. Per germline, CDR1 LNHDA and CDR2 SQIVND (reference sequence). DNA for the CDR3: TGTGCCAGTAGTAATACAAGGGGAAGCAATCAGCCCCAGCATTTT. This sequence encodes CASSNTRGSNQPQHF.